A selection of T cell receptor beta chains follows, all from one sample in a study of T-cell reconstitution after alpha-beta-depleted transplantation in children. TCRdb re-called the PCR reads through MiXCR, storing one row per CDR3 protein. Of 450,000 to 700,000 distinct CDR3 sequences in the sample, approximately 30% were seen once. This specimen consisted of PBMCs, obtained before TCRalphabeta/CD19-depleted stem cell transplant. These receptors all come from a boy younger than two with Wiskott-Aldrich syndrome, due to receive a stem cell transplant. CDR3s include the opening cysteine and the closing phenylalanine or tryptophan. The order of the fields is V gene, clone size, J gene, D gene, CDR3 DNA, CDR3 protein. The D gene is left open where the match is weak. Some rows mark clone size as missing; the rest say once, few, many or name a class of expanded clone.

v_call: TRBV12-3/TRBV12-4
clone_size: NA
j_call: TRBJ1-5
d_call: NA
cdr3_nt: TGTGCCAGCAGCATAATTAGAGGGAATAGCAATCAGCCCCAGCATTTT
cdr3_aa: CASSIIRGNSNQPQHF

v_call: TRBV10-1
clone_size: NA
j_call: TRBJ2-1
d_call: NA
cdr3_nt: TGCGCCAGCAGTCCGACTCCTCCGGGGGAGCAGTTCTTC
cdr3_aa: CASSPTPPGEQFF

v_call: TRBV5-1
clone_size: NA
j_call: TRBJ2-5
d_call: TRBD2
cdr3_nt: TGCGCCAGCAGCTCGAGGGTTGGTAGCGGGATCTGGGAGACCCAGTACTTC
cdr3_aa: CASSSRVGSGIWETQYF

v_call: TRBV6-1
clone_size: few
j_call: TRBJ1-5
d_call: NA
cdr3_nt: TGTGCCAGCAGTGAAGGGACCGGGTGGGGCAATCAGCCCCAGCATTTT
cdr3_aa: CASSEGTGWGNQPQHF

v_call: TRBV20-1
clone_size: once
j_call: TRBJ2-3
d_call: NA
cdr3_nt: TGCAGCCTCATGGTGGGGCTCTACGAAGGAGATACGCAGTATTTT
cdr3_aa: CSLMVGLYEGDTQYF

v_call: TRBV20-1
clone_size: NA
j_call: TRBJ1-1
d_call: TRBD1
cdr3_nt: TGCAGTGCCTTGCCCGACAGGGACGCTGAAGCTTTCTTT
cdr3_aa: CSALPDRDAEAFF

v_call: TRBV2
clone_size: NA
j_call: TRBJ2-7
d_call: TRBD2
cdr3_nt: TGTGCCAGCAGTGTAGGACTAGTGGGCTGGAACGAGGAGTACTTC
cdr3_aa: CASSVGLVGWNEEYF

v_call: TRBV3-1
clone_size: few
j_call: TRBJ2-3
d_call: TRBD2
cdr3_nt: TGTGCCAGCAGCCTTAAAGCGGGAGGGGCTACGCAGTATTTT
cdr3_aa: CASSLKAGGATQYF

v_call: TRBV5-1
clone_size: few
j_call: TRBJ1-1
d_call: NA
cdr3_nt: TGCGCCAGCAGCTTGAATAGCCCGAACACTGAAGCTTTCTTT
cdr3_aa: CASSLNSPNTEAFF

v_call: TRBV5-1
clone_size: NA
j_call: TRBJ2-1
d_call: NA
cdr3_nt: TGCGCCAGCAGCTCCCAGGGTGTATCTGAGCAGTTCTTC
cdr3_aa: CASSSQGVSEQFF

v_call: TRBV18
clone_size: NA
j_call: TRBJ1-2
d_call: NA
cdr3_nt: TGTGCCAGCTCACCAGACGGGCACTATGGCTACACCTTC
cdr3_aa: CASSPDGHYGYTF

v_call: TRBV5-1
clone_size: few
j_call: TRBJ1-2
d_call: NA
cdr3_nt: TGCGCCAGCAGCCCTATACGGGTCAGAAGCTATGGCTACACCTTC
cdr3_aa: CASSPIRVRSYGYTF

v_call: TRBV6-5
clone_size: NA
j_call: TRBJ2-7
d_call: TRBD2
cdr3_nt: TGTGCCAGCAGTTACTCGGGACTAAGCTCCTACGAGCAGTACTTC
cdr3_aa: CASSYSGLSSYEQYF

v_call: TRBV15
clone_size: NA
j_call: TRBJ2-7
d_call: NA
cdr3_nt: TGTGCCACCAGCAGAGATCCGGGGGTCGAGCAGTACTTC
cdr3_aa: CATSRDPGVEQYF

v_call: TRBV24-1
clone_size: NA
j_call: TRBJ1-2
d_call: NA
cdr3_nt: TGTGCCACCAGTGATTTGCCGGGGTTGGGAGGCTACACCTTC
cdr3_aa: CATSDLPGLGGYTF

v_call: TRBV5-1
clone_size: few
j_call: TRBJ2-2
d_call: NA
cdr3_nt: TGCGCCAGCAGCTTGGGTTCCGACATTCCCTCGGCGGGGATGTTTTTT
cdr3_aa: CASSLGSDIPSAGMFF

v_call: TRBV20-1
clone_size: NA
j_call: TRBJ1-2
d_call: NA
cdr3_nt: TGCAGTGCTAGAGAGAGTGGGGGGAGCTATGGCTACACCTTC
cdr3_aa: CSARESGGSYGYTF

v_call: TRBV5-1
clone_size: NA
j_call: TRBJ1-4
d_call: TRBD1
cdr3_nt: TGCGCCAGCAGCTTGGCCCAGGGGGCAGGAGAAAAACTGTTTTTT
cdr3_aa: CASSLAQGAGEKLFF

v_call: TRBV10-3
clone_size: NA
j_call: TRBJ2-5
d_call: NA
cdr3_nt: TGTGCCATCAGTGAGGGACTATGGTACCAAGAGACCCAGTACTTC
cdr3_aa: CAISEGLWYQETQYF